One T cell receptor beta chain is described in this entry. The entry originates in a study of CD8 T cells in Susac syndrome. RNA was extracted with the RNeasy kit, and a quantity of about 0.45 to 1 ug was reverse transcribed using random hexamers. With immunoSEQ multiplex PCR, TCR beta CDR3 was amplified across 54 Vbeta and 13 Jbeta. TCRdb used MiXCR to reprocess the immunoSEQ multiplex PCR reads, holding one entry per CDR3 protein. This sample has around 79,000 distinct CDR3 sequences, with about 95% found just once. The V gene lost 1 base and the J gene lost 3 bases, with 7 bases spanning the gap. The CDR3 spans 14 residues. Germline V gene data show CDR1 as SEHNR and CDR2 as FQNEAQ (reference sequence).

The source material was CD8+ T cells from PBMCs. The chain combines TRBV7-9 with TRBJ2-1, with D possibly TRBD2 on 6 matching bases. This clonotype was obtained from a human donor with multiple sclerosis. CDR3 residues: CASSLGTIYNEQFF. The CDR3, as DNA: TGTGCCAGCAGCTTAGGGACTATCTACAATGAGCAGTTCTTC.